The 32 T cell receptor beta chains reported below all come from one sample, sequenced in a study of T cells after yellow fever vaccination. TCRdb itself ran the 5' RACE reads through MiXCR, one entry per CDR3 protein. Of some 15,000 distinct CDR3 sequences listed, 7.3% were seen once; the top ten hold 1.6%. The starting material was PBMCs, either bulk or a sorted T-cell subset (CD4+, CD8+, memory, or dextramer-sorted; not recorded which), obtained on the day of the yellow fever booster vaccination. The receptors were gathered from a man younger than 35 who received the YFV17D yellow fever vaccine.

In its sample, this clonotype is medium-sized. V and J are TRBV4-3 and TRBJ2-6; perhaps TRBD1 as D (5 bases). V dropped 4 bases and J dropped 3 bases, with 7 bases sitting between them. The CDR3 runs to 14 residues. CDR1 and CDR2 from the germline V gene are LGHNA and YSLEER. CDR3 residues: CASSPGYGANVLTF. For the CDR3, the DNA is TGCGCCAGCAGCCCAGGGTATGGGGCCAACGTCCTGACTTTC.

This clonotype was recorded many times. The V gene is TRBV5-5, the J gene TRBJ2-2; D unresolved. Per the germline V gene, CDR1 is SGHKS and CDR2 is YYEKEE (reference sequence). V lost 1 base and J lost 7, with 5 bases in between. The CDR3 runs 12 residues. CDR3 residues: CASSLYIGELFF. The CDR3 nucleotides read TGTGCCAGCAGCTTGTATATCGGGGAGCTGTTTTTT.

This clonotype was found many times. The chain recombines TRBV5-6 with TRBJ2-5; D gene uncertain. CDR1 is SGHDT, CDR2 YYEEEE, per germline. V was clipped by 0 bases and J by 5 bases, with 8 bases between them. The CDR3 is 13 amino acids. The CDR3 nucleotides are TGTGCCAGCAGCTTGGTCTCGGTGGAGACCCAGTACTTC. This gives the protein CASSLVSVETQYF.

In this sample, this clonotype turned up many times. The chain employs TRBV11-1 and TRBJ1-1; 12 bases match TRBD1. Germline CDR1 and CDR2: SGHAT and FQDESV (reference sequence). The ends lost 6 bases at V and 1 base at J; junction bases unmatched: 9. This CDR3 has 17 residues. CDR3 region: CASRWDRGRDRNTEAFF. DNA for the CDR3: TGTGCCAGCAGATGGGACAGGGGGCGCGATCGGAACACTGAAGCTTTCTTT.

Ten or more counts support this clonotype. The CDR3 DNA sequence: TGTGCCAGCAGCCCAGGGACTCCATGGGGATGGGGCACAGATACGCAGTATTTT. Its protein product is CASSPGTPWGWGTDTQYF. The chain recombines TRBV11-3 with TRBJ2-3; D may be TRBD2 (6 bases). Germline V gene data show CDR1 as SGHNT and CDR2 as YENEEA. With 5 bases removed from V and 1 base from J, the gap between germline ends came to 22 bases. This CDR3 is 18 amino acids long. The whole variable domain, filled in from reference TRBV11-3 and TRBJ2-3, reads EAGVVQSPRYKIIEKKQPVAFWCNPISGHNTLYWYLQNLGQGPELLIRYENEEAVDDSQLPKDRFSAERLKGVDSTLKIQPAELGDSAVYLCASSPGTPWGWGTDTQYFGPGTRLTVL.

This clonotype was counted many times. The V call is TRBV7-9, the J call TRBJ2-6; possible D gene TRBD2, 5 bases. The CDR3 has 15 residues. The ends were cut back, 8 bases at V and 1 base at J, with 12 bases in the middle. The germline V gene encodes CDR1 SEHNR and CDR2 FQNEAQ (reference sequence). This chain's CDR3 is CASGGFGSGANVLTF. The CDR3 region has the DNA TGTGCCAGCGGCGGGTTTGGTTCTGGGGCCAACGTCCTGACTTTC.

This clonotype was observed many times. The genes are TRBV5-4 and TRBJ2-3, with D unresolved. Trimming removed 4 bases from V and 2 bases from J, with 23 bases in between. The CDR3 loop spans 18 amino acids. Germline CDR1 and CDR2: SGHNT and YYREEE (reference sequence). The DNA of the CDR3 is TGTGCCAGCAGCCCAATCGATCCGGTCATATCAAACACAGATACGCAGTATTTT. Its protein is CASSPIDPVISNTDTQYF.

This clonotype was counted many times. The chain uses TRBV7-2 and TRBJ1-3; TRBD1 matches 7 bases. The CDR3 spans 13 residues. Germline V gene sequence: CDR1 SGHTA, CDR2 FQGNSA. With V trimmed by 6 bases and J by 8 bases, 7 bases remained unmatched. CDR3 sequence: CASRTQGWDTIYF. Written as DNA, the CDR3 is TGTGCCAGCAGGACACAGGGGTGGGACACCATATATTTT.

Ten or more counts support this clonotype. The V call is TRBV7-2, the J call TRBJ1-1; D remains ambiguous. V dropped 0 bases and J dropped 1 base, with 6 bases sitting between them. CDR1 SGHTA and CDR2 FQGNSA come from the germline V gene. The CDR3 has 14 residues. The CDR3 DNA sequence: TGTGCCAGCAGCTTAGCGTGGGAGAACACTGAAGCTTTCTTT. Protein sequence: CASSLAWENTEAFF.

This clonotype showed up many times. CDR3 residues: CASTSGMEGNQPQHF. The CDR3 DNA reads as TGTGCCAGCACCTCGGGAATGGAGGGCAATCAGCCCCAGCATTTT. This sequence joins TRBV28 and TRBJ1-5; no reliable D call. Between the trimmed V and J ends, which lost 7 bases and 2 bases, there was a span of 15 bases. The germline gives CDR1 MDHEN, CDR2 SYDVKM. The CDR3 loop spans 15 amino acids.

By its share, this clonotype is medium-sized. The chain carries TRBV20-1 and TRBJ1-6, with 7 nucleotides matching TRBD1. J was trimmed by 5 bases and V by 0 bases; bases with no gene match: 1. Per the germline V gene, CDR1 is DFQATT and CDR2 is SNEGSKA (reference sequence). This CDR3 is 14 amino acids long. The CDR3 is CSARDDRDNSPLHF. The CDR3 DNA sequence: TGCAGTGCTAGAGATGACAGGGATAATTCACCCCTCCACTTT.

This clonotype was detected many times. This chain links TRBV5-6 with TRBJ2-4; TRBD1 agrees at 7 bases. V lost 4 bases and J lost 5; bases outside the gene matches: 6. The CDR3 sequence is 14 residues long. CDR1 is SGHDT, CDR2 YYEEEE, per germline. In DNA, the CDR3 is TGTGCCAGCAGCCGGGACAGAGTCGAAAACATTCAGTACTTC. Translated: CASSRDRVENIQYF. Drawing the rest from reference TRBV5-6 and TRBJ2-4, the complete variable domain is DAGVTQSPTHLIKTRGQQVTLRCSPKSGHDTVSWYQQALGQGPQFIFQYYEEEERQRGNFPDRFSGHQFPNYSSELNVNALLLGDSALYLCASSRDRVENIQYFGAGTRLSVL.

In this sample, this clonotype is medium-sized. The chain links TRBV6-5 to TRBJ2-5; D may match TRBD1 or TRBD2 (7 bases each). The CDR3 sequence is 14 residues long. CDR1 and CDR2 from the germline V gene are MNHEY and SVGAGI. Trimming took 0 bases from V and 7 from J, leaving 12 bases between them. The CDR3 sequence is CASSYSGGDRTQYF. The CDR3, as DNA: TGTGCCAGCAGTTACTCGGGAGGGGACAGGACCCAGTACTTC.

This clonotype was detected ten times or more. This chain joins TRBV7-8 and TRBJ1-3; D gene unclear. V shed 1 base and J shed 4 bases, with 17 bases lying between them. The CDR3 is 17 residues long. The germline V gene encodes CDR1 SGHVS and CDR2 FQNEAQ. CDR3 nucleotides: TGTGCCAGCAGCTTAGGCAACTACCGGGTTAAAGGAAACACCATATATTTT. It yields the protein CASSLGNYRVKGNTIYF.

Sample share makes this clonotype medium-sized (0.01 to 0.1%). The DNA of the CDR3 is TGTGCCAGCAGCGTGGGACAGAACACCGGGGAGCTGTTTTTT. It translates to CASSVGQNTGELFF. The chain has TRBV9 and TRBJ2-2; a possible D gene is TRBD1 (6 bases). V lost 2 bases and J 1 base, leaving 6 bases between the germline ends. The CDR3 runs to 14 residues. CDR1 and CDR2 (germline): SGDLS, YYNGEE.

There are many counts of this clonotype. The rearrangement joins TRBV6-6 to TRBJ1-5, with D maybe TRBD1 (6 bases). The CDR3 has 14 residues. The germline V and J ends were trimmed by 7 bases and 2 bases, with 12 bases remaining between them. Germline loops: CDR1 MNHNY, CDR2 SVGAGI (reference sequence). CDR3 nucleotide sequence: TGTGCCAGCAAGGGGGGGGCGGGCAATCAGCCCCAGCATTTT. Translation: CASKGGAGNQPQHF.

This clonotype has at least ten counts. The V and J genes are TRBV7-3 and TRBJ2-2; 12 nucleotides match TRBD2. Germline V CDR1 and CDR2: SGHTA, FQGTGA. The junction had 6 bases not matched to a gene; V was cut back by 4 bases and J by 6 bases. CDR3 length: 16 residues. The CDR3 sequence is CASSSGLAGLAGELFF. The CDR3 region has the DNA TGTGCCAGCAGCTCCGGACTAGCGGGGCTCGCCGGGGAGCTGTTTTTT.

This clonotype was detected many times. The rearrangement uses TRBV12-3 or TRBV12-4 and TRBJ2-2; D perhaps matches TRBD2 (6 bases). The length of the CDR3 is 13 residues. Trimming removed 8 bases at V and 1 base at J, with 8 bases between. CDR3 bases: TGTGCCAGCGGGGAGGAGAACACCGGGGAGCTGTTTTTT. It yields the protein CASGEENTGELFF.

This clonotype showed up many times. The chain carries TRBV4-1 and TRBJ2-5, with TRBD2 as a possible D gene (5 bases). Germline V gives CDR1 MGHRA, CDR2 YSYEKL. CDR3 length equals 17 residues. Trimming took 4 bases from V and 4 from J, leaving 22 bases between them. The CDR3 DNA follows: TGCGCCAGCAGCCCCAGATCTTCAGGCAGCGGAGGAGAGACCCAGTACTTC. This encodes CASSPRSSGSGGETQYF.

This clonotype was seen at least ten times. CDR3 sequence reads: CASSFGQGNNEQFF. DNA of the CDR3: TGTGCCAGCAGTTTCGGACAGGGGAACAATGAGCAGTTCTTC. The rearrangement joins TRBV6-6 to TRBJ2-1, with 9 nucleotides matching TRBD1. Per the germline V gene, CDR1 is MNHNY and CDR2 is SVGAGI (reference sequence). The ends lost 4 bases at V and 5 bases at J; junction bases unmatched: 3. This CDR3 has 14 residues.

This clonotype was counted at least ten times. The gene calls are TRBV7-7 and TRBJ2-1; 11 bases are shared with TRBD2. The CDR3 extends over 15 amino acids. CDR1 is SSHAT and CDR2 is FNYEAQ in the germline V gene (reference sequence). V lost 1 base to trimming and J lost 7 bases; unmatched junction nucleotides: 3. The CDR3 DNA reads TGTGCCAGCAGCTTAGGTAGCGGGGGGGTGAATGAGCAGTTCTTC. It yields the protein CASSLGSGGVNEQFF.

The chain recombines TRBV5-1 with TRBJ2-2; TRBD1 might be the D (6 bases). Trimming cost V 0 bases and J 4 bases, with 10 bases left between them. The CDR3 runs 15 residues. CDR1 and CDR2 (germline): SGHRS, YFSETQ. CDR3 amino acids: CASSLDRVITGELFF. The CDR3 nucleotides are TGCGCCAGCAGCTTGGACAGGGTTATCACCGGGGAGCTGTTTTTT. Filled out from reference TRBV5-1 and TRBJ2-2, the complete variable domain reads KAGVTQTPRYLIKTRGQQVTLSCSPISGHRSVSWYQQTPGQGLQFLFEYFSETQRNKGNFPGRFSGRQFSNSRSEMNVSTLELGDSALYLCASSLDRVITGELFFGEGSRLTVL.

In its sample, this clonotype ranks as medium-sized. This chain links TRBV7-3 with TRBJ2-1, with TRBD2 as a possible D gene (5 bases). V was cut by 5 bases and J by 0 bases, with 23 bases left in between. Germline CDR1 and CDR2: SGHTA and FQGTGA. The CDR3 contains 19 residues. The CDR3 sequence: CASSPYAPRTLYSYNEQFF. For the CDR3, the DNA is TGTGCCAGCAGCCCATATGCCCCCAGGACTTTATACTCCTACAATGAGCAGTTCTTC.

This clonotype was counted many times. The CDR3 DNA reads TGTGCCAGCAGTTACGTCGGACAGCCCCAGCATTTT. This codes for CASSYVGQPQHF. V usage is TRBV6-6 and J usage is TRBJ1-5; no definite D call. The CDR3 sequence is 12 residues long. The germline CDR1 and CDR2 sequences are MNHNY and SVGAGI (reference sequence). V shed 2 bases and J shed 7 bases, with 6 bases lying between them.

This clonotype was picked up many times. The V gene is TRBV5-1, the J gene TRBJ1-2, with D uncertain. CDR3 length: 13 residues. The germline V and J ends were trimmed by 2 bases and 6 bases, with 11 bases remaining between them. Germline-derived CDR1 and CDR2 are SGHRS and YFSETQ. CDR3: CASSLGLEDGYTF. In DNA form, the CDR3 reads TGCGCCAGCAGCTTAGGTCTTGAGGATGGCTACACCTTC.

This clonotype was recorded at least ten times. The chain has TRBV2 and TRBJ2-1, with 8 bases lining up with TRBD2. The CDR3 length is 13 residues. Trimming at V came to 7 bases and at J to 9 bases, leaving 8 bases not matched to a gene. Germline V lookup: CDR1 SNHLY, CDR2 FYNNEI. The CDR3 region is CASKRGTDSEQFF. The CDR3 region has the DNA TGTGCCAGCAAGCGGGGGACTGACAGTGAGCAGTTCTTC.

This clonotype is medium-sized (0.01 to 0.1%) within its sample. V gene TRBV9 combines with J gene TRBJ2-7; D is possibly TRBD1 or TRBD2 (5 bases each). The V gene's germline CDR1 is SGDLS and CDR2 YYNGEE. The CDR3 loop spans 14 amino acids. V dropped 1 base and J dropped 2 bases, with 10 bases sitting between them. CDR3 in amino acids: CASSVRDGTYEQYF. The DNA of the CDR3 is TGTGCCAGCAGCGTACGGGACGGGACCTACGAGCAGTACTTC.

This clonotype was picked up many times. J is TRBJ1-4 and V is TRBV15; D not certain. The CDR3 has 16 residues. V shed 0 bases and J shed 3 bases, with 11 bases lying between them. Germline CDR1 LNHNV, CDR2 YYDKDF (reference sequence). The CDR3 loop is CATSRDRVQANEKLFF. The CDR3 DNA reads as TGTGCCACCAGCAGAGATAGGGTGCAGGCTAATGAAAAACTGTTTTTT. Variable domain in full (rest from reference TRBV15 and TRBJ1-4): DAMVIQNPRYQVTQFGKPVTLSCSQTLNHNVMYWYQQKSSQAPKLLFHYYDKDFNNEADTPDNFQSRRPNTSFCFLDIRSPGLGDTAMYLCATSRDRVQANEKLFFGSGTQLSVL.

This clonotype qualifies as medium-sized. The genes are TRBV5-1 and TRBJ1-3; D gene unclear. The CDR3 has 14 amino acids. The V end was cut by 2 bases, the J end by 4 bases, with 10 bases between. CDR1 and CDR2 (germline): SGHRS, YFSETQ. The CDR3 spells CASSLRTGGNTIYF. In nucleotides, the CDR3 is TGCGCCAGCAGCTTAAGGACGGGGGGAAACACCATATATTTT. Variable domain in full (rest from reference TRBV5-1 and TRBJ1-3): KAGVTQTPRYLIKTRGQQVTLSCSPISGHRSVSWYQQTPGQGLQFLFEYFSETQRNKGNFPGRFSGRQFSNSRSEMNVSTLELGDSALYLCASSLRTGGNTIYFGEGSWLTVV.

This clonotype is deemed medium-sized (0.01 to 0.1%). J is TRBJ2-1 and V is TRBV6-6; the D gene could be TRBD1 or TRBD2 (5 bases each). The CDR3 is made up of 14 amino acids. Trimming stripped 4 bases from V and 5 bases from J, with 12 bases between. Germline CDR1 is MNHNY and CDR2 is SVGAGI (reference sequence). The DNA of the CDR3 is TGTGCCAGCAGTTCGTGGGGGTCGAACAATGAGCAGTTCTTC. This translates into CASSSWGSNNEQFF.

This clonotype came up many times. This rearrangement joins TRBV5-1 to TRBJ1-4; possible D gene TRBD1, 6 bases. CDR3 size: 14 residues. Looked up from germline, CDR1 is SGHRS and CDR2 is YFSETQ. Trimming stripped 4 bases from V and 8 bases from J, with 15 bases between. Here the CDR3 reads CASSVSGAREKLFF. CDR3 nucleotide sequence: TGCGCCAGCAGCGTGTCAGGGGCAAGGGAAAAACTGTTTTTT. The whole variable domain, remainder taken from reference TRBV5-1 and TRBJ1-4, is KAGVTQTPRYLIKTRGQQVTLSCSPISGHRSVSWYQQTPGQGLQFLFEYFSETQRNKGNFPGRFSGRQFSNSRSEMNVSTLELGDSALYLCASSVSGAREKLFFGSGTQLSVL.

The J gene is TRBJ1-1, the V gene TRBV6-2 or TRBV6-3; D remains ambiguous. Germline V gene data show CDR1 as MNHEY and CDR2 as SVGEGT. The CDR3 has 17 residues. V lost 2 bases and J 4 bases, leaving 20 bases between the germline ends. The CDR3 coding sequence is TGTGCCAGCAGTTACCGACTTGGGAGTCTAAGTGGCACTGAAGCTTTCTTT. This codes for CASSYRLGSLSGTEAFF.